The clone carrying this TCR beta chain was counted between two and nine times. Its antigen is as yet unknown. Stem cell-like memory, regulatory, central memory and naive CD4+ cells were sorted via CD45RO/CCR7/CD25/CD127/CD95/CD27. Sorted populations all exceeded 95% purity. The sequenced template was cDNA made from the entire isolated RNA. TCRdb's table, derived via immunoSEQ multiplex PCR, lists solely in-frame clones and lacks some. The table records 250,000 to 350,000 clones, 13% to 15% of them present only once. CDR1 and CDR2 (germline): SNHLY, FYNNEI. This CDR3 has 14 amino acids. Trimming removed 7 bases at V and 3 bases at J, with 15 bases between. The data stem from a study of beta chain features in type 1 diabetes. At the level of the study: Examination spanned about 110 million sorted cells from all samples.

General study results and limits: Shortening of TCRB CDR3s, moderate but significant, appeared in all four CD4+ subsets of Type 1 diabetes patients. Resolution of whether HLA type affects TCRB rearrangement was not achieved here.

V and J are TRBV2 and TRBJ1-2, with D tentatively TRBD1 (5 bases). The sample taken for sequencing was naive CD4+ T cells from blood. The TCR sequence derives from a man aged 25 to 45 with type 1 diabetes. CDR3 amino acids: CASNGQGPDYGYTF. The CDR3 DNA reads as TGTGCCAGCAACGGTCAGGGCCCTGACTATGGCTACACCTTC.